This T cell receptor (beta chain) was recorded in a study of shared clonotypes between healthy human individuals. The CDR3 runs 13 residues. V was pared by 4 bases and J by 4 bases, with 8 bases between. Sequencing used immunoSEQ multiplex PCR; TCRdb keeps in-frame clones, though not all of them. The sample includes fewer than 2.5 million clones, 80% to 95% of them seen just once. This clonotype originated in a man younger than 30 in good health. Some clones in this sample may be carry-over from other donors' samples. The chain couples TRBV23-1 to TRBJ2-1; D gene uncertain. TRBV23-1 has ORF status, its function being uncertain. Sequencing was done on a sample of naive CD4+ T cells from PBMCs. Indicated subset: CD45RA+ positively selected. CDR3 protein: CASSLSSYNEQFF. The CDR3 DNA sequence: TGCGCCAGCAGTCTTTCCTCATACAATGAGCAGTTCTTC.